Here is one T cell receptor beta chain with its context. These data are taken from a study of blood T cell repertoires in COVID-19. In the study overall: Acute and convalescent COVID-19 samples came from the United States, Italy and Spain.

How the authors handled the data: Scientists estimated how many nucleated cells there were by amplifying reference gene primers. The assay was immunoSEQ multiplex PCR, and TCRdb's table has in-frame clones only and misses some. V, J and clone size derive from that table, while D and trimming were established from the DNA sequence. Among about 20,000 clones listed, about 85% were seen once. The CDR3 extends over 15 amino acids. CDR1 and CDR2 from the germline V gene are SGHDN and FVKESK. Trimming took 0 bases from V and 9 from J, leaving 12 bases between them. V gene TRBV14 combines with J gene TRBJ1-6; a weak D match, TRBD1 (6 bases). The sequenced material came from peripheral blood. The clonotype originates from a human donor in a cohort sampled during active COVID-19. The CDR3 protein is CASSQDWGLSSPLHF. CDR3 nucleotides: TGTGCCAGCAGCCAAGATTGGGGGCTGAGTTCACCCCTCCACTTT.